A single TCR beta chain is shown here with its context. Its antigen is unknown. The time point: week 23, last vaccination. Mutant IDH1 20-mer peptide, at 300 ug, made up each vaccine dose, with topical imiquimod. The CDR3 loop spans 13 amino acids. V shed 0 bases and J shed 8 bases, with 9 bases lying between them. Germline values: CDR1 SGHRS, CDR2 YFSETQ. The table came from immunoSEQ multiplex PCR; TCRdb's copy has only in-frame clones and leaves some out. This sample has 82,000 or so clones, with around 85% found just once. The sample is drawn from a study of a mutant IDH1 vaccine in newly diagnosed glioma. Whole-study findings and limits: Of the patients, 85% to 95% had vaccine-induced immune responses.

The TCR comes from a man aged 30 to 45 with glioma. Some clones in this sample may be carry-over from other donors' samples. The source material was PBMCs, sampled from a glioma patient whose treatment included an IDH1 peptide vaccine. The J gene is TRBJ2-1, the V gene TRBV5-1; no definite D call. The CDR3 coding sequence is TGCGCCAGCAGCTTGGAAAAGGGCGATGAGCAGTTCTTC. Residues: CASSLEKGDEQFF. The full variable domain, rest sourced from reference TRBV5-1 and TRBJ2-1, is KAGVTQTPRYLIKTRGQQVTLSCSPISGHRSVSWYQQTPGQGLQFLFEYFSETQRNKGNFPGRFSGRQFSNSRSEMNVSTLELGDSALYLCASSLEKGDEQFFGPGTRLTVL.